Below, 18 T cell receptor beta chains from the same sample are listed, as sequenced in a study of cytomegalovirus exposure and HLA in healthy donors. Sequenced by immunoSEQ multiplex PCR; TCRdb stores in-frame clones only, minus some. The top ten hold approximately 1.5% of the sample, which has more than 100,000 clones, about nine tenths seen once. Sequenced: PBMCs. These receptors all stem from a man aged 25-40 years in good health and CMV-seronegative.

The gene calls are TRBV23-1 and TRBJ1-5, with 9 bases that match TRBD1. TRBV23-1 is reported as an ORF; its role is uncertain. This CDR3 has 14 amino acids. V gave up 10 bases and J gave up 1 base; unmatched junction bases: 5. CDR3 nucleotide sequence: TGCGCCAACAAAACAGGGGGCAGCAATCAGCCCCAGCATTTT. Protein product: CANKTGGSNQPQHF.

In this sample, this clone turned up a few times. This chain links TRBV7-2 with TRBJ1-2, with TRBD1 identical over 7 bases. The CDR3 is 13 amino acids. Germline V gene sequence: CDR1 SGHTA, CDR2 FQGNSA. V lost 5 bases and J lost 6; bases outside the gene matches: 6. The CDR3 nucleotides are TGTGCCAGCAGCCCCACAGGGGTAGATGGCTACACCTTC. Encoded protein: CASSPTGVDGYTF. The variable domain in full, with the rest retrieved from reference TRBV7-2 and TRBJ1-2, is GAGVSQSPSNKVTEKGKDVELRCDPISGHTALYWYRQSLGQGLEFLIYFQGNSAPDKSGLPSDRFSAERTGGSVSTLTIQRTQQEDSAVYLCASSPTGVDGYTFGSGTRLTVV.

The chain joins TRBV5-6 to TRBJ2-2; D remains unclear. V was cut by 1 base and J by 0 bases, with 7 bases left in between. The CDR3 spans 15 residues. CDR1 and CDR2 (germline): SGHDT, YYEEEE. CDR3 nucleotides: TGTGCCAGCAGCTTGTGGCCGACGAACACCGGGGAGCTGTTTTTT. The encoded protein is CASSLWPTNTGELFF.

This clone was seen a single time. V and J are TRBV18 and TRBJ2-3, with D perhaps matching TRBD2 (6 bases). CDR3 size: 17 residues. The ends were cut back, 2 bases at V and 0 bases at J, with 15 bases in the middle. Germline V gene data show CDR1 as KGHSH and CDR2 as LQKENI. The CDR3 DNA reads TGTGCCAGCTCACCAAGAAGACTAGAAGCTAGCACAGATACGCAGTATTTT. It is translated as CASSPRRLEASTDTQYF.

The genes are TRBV5-4 and TRBJ1-2; D remains unclear. The CDR3 sequence is 13 residues long. Germline-derived CDR1 and CDR2 are SGHNT and YYREEE (reference sequence). Between the trimmed V and J ends, which lost 5 bases and 4 bases, there was a span of 12 bases. This CDR3 is CASSAGSAYGYTF. The CDR3, as DNA: TGTGCCAGCAGTGCAGGAAGTGCCTATGGCTACACCTTC.

The rearrangement links TRBV5-1 to TRBJ2-2; 9 nucleotides align to TRBD1. This CDR3 has 14 residues. V lost 4 bases, J lost 9 bases, and 7 bases stayed unmatched. Germline V gene lookup returns CDR1 SGHRS and CDR2 YFSETQ. This chain's CDR3 is CASSNKQGARELFF. DNA of the CDR3: TGCGCCAGCAGCAATAAACAGGGGGCGCGGGAGCTGTTTTTT.

The chain has TRBV30 and TRBJ1-1, with TRBD1 as a possible D gene (5 bases). The CDR3 has 17 amino acids. Germline V lookup: CDR1 GTSNPN, CDR2 SVGIG (reference sequence). Trimming stripped 2 bases from V and 2 bases from J, with 21 bases between. The CDR3 DNA follows: TGTGCCTGGAGTTCCTTTGGGGGAGGGGTCCTAAACACTGAAGCTTTCTTT. It specifies CAWSSFGGGVLNTEAFF.

The CDR3 DNA reads TGTGCCAGCAGTTACGGTTCTGGGAGGCCCCAGCATTTT. Its protein is CASSYGSGRPQHF. The chain employs TRBV6-5 and TRBJ1-5; unclear D gene. V was clipped by 2 bases and J by 9 bases, with 11 bases between them. This CDR3 region has 13 residues. Germline-derived CDR1 and CDR2 are MNHEY and SVGAGI.

V gene TRBV4-3 combines with J gene TRBJ1-6, with D unresolved. The CDR3 totals 14 residues. CDR1 is LGHNA, CDR2 YSLEER, per germline. The ends were cut back, 4 bases at V and 8 bases at J, with 12 bases in the middle. CDR3 residues: CASSRGQRDSPLHF. DNA of the CDR3: TGCGCCAGCAGCCGCGGGCAGAGGGATTCACCCCTCCACTTT.

This sequence joins TRBV2 and TRBJ2-7; tentatively, D is TRBD1 (5 bases). Between the trimmed V and J ends, which lost 3 bases and 0 bases, there was a span of 12 bases. CDR3 length: 15 residues. Germline values: CDR1 SNHLY, CDR2 FYNNEI. The CDR3 DNA reads TGTGCCAGCAGTGAGGGGCGCGGCGGCTCCTACGAGCAGTACTTC. Its protein product is CASSEGRGGSYEQYF.

This clone appeared a few times. The V call is TRBV6-5, the J call TRBJ1-2; 8 bases fit TRBD1. The germline V gene has CDR1 MNHEY and CDR2 SVGAGI. Trimming removed 6 bases from V and 7 bases from J; junction bases left unmatched: 13. The CDR3 is made up of 15 amino acids. This CDR3 is CASSSPGQVISGYTF. In DNA, the CDR3 is TGTGCCAGCAGCTCTCCGGGACAGGTCATATCTGGCTACACCTTC.

The CDR3 here is CASSPPRTSGNIYEQYF. The CDR3 DNA sequence: TGTGCCAGCTCACCTCCCCGGACTAGCGGGAACATTTACGAGCAGTACTTC. V and J are TRBV18 and TRBJ2-7; TRBD2 matches at 12 bases. V dropped 3 bases and J dropped 4; count of bases not matched to a gene: 10. The length of the CDR3 is 17 residues. CDR1 is KGHSH and CDR2 is LQKENI in the germline V gene.

The rearrangement links TRBV30 to TRBJ2-1; 8 bases are a match to TRBD2. Germline V CDR1 and CDR2: GTSNPN, SVGIG (reference sequence). The CDR3 has 16 residues. V was pared by 3 bases and J by 8 bases, with 15 bases of the junction left unmatched. CDR3 sequence reads: CAWSPWAGLVLYEQFF. DNA of the CDR3: TGTGCCTGGAGCCCATGGGCGGGACTAGTATTGTATGAGCAGTTCTTC.

V is TRBV6-1 and J is TRBJ2-3; 13 nucleotides line up with TRBD2. CDR3 size: 16 residues. Germline lookup yields CDR1 MNHNS and CDR2 SASEGT. The ends lost 2 bases at V and 4 bases at J; junction bases unmatched: 3. The DNA of the CDR3 is TGTGCCAGCAGTGAAATACTAGCGGGAGGGGCAGATACGCAGTATTTT. This sequence encodes CASSEILAGGADTQYF.

The chain employs TRBV14 and TRBJ1-1, with TRBD1 matching 8 bases. The junction had 8 bases not matched to a gene; V was cut back by 1 base and J by 10 bases. This CDR3 has 14 residues. Germline values: CDR1 SGHDN, CDR2 FVKESK. CDR3 sequence: CASSQVQGAGGAFF. As DNA, the CDR3 is TGTGCCAGCAGCCAAGTTCAGGGGGCAGGGGGAGCTTTCTTT.

This clone was picked up one time. The chain recombines TRBV5-1 with TRBJ2-1; a weak D match, TRBD1 (5 bases). Germline V gene sequence: CDR1 SGHRS, CDR2 YFSETQ. The CDR3 runs 14 residues. V gave up 0 bases and J gave up 6 bases, with 10 bases separating them. The CDR3 nucleotides are TGCGCCAGCAGCTTGGATCCAGGGCCCAATGAGCAGTTCTTC. Translation gives CASSLDPGPNEQFF.

CDR3 sequence (DNA): TGTGCCAGCAGCCTCCGAGCGGGACTAGATGAGCAGTTCTTC. Amino acids: CASSLRAGLDEQFF. The V gene is TRBV7-3, the J gene TRBJ2-1; 8 positions agree with TRBD2. Germline loops: CDR1 SGHTA, CDR2 FQGTGA. After removal of 5 bases from V and 8 bases from J, the junction contained 8 bases not matched to a gene. The length of the CDR3 is 14 residues.

The chain carries TRBV28 and TRBJ2-7; a possible D gene is TRBD1 (6 bases). V was shortened by 5 bases and J by 6 bases, with 20 bases between the two germline ends. The CDR3 totals 15 residues. Germline values: CDR1 MDHEN, CDR2 SYDVKM. The chain's CDR3 is CASSGVRGRVSEQYF. The CDR3 DNA sequence: TGTGCCAGCAGTGGGGTAAGGGGGAGAGTGAGCGAGCAGTACTTC.